This paragraph reports one T cell receptor beta chain. This specimen belongs to a study of blood T cell repertoires in COVID-19. Overall study: Acute and convalescent COVID-19 samples came from the United States, Italy and Spain. Nucleic acid was either cDNA or gDNA, and it came from T cells, B-cell-depleted T cells, or PBMCs.

Source study methods: Quantification of nucleated cells was approximated via reference gene primer amplification. Sequenced by immunoSEQ multiplex PCR; TCRdb stores in-frame clones only, minus some. V, J and clone size reflect that table, while D and trimming were determined from the DNA. The sample has 85,000 to 95,000 clones; 75% to 90% are singletons. Sample: peripheral blood. The receptor was isolated from an elderly woman with active COVID-19.

Here the CDR3 reads CASSLRRAPEVPEAFF. DNA for the CDR3: TGTGCCAGCAGCTTAAGGAGGGCACCCGAGGTGCCTGAAGCTTTCTTT. The V call is TRBV7-9, the J call TRBJ1-1; D gene unclear. CDR1 is SEHNR, CDR2 FQNEAQ, per germline (reference sequence). The CDR3 has 16 amino acids. Trimming cost V 2 bases and J 6 bases, with 19 bases left between them.